This T cell receptor beta chain was documented in a study of shared clonotypes between healthy human individuals. With regard to this clone: Its antigen remains unknown.

Overall study results and limits: Blood was the sole source, and tissue repertoires probably differ.

Several immunoSEQ 96-well plates shared each subset's DNA, each plate a replicate. TCRdb's copy holds only in-frame clones and misses some; the assay was immunoSEQ multiplex PCR. The profile shows around 2.1 million clones, roughly 95% of them singletons. The CDR3 contains 12 residues. Germline V lookup: CDR1 SNHLY, CDR2 FYNNEI. V was pared by 5 bases and J by 14 bases, with 17 bases between. The V gene is TRBV2, the J gene TRBJ2-3; D may be TRBD2 (6 bases). The material sequenced was naive CD4+ T cells sorted from blood. Subset noted: CD45RA+ positively selected. The sequence derives from a man aged 18 to 30 in good health. CDR3 nucleotides: TGTGCCAGCAGTACCGGGACTGCCTTTTTGTATTTT. Protein sequence: CASSTGTAFLYF.